The clone carrying this T cell receptor beta chain was detected ten times or more. Its antigen is not known. Diagnosis of hyperthyroidism was new in patients aged 18 to 65, and its duration was under 2 months. The diagnoses drew upon clinical symptoms, serum thyroxine and TRAb, thyroid ultrasound and orbital computed tomography. Germline V gene sequence: CDR1 PRHDT, CDR2 FYEKMQ (reference sequence). CDR3 length: 14 residues. Deletions cut 5 bases from V and 2 bases from J, with 13 bases between. This record comes from a study of T cells in Graves' hyperthyroidism and ophthalmopathy. The study, taken as a whole, reports: Ophthalmopathy, which appeared later, was predicted by the model a median approximately 6.7 months before onset.

RNA transcripts gave rise to amplified TCR beta CDR3 regions. The HTBI set primed first-round TCR CDR3 RT-PCR. TCRdb redid the calling of the multiplex PCR reads with MiXCR, one entry per CDR3 protein. The repertoire includes fewer than 800,000 distinct CDR3 sequences, about a sixth of them detected once, and roughly 8% sits in the top ten. This TCR was sampled from a young man with Graves' hyperthyroidism. Sequencing was done on a sample of blood. The chain links TRBV13 to TRBJ2-7; D is perhaps TRBD1 (6 bases). This CDR3 is CASSVDRRAYEQYF. The CDR3 DNA reads TGTGCCAGCAGCGTAGACAGGAGAGCCTACGAGCAGTACTTC.